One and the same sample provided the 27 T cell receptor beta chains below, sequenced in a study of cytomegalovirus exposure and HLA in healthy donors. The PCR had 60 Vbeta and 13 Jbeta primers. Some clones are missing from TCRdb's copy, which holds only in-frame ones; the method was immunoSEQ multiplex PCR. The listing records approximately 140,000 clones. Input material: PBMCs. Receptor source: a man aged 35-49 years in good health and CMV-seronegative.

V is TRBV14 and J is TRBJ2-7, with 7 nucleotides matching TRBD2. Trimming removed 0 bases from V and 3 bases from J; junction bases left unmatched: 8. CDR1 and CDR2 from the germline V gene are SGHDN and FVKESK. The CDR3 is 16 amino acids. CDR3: CASSQDKAGVYYEQYF. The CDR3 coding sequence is TGTGCCAGCAGCCAAGACAAGGCGGGGGTTTACTACGAGCAGTACTTC.

The CDR3 nucleotides are TGTGCCAGTAAGAGGTTCGCGAATTCACCCCTCCACTTT. Its protein is CASKRFANSPLHF. The genes are TRBV19 and TRBJ1-6; D gene ambiguous. Trimming took 7 bases from V and 7 from J, leaving 11 bases between them. Per the germline V gene, CDR1 is LNHDA and CDR2 is SQIVND (reference sequence). The CDR3 has 13 residues.

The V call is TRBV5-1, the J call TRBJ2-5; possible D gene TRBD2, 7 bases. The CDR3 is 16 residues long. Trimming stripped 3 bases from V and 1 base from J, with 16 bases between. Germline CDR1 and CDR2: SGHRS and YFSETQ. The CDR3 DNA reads TGCGCCAGCAGCTCTAACGGGGGGCCGGTCCAAGAGACCCAGTACTTC. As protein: CASSSNGGPVQETQYF.

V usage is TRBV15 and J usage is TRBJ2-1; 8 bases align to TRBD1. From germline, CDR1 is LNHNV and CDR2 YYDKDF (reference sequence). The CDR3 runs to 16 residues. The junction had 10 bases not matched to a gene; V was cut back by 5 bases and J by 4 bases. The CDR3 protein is CATSGRGGQEYNEQFF. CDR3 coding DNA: TGTGCCACCAGCGGCCGTGGGGGACAGGAATACAATGAGCAGTTCTTC.

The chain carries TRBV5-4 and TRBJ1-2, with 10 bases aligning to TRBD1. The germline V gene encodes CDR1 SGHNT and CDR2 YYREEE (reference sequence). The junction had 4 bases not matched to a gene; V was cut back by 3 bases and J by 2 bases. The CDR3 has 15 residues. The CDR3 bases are TGTGCCAGCAGCTCAATGACAGGGGGCAACTATGGCTACACCTTC. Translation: CASSSMTGGNYGYTF.

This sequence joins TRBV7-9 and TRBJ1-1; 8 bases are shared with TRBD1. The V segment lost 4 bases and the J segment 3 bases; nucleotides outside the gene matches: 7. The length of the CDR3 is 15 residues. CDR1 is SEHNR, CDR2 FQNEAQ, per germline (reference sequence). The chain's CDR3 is CASSSADRGDTEAFF. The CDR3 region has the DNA TGTGCCAGCAGCTCCGCTGACAGGGGAGACACTGAAGCTTTCTTT.

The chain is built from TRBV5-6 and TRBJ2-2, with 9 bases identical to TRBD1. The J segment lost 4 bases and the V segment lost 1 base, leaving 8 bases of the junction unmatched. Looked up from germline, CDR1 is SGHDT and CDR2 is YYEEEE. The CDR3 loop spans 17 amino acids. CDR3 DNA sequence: TGTGCCAGCAGCTTGACTACAGGGGGCTGGAGCACCGGGGAGCTGTTTTTT. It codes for CASSLTTGGWSTGELFF. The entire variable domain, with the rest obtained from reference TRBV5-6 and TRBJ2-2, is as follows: DAGVTQSPTHLIKTRGQQVTLRCSPKSGHDTVSWYQQALGQGPQFIFQYYEEEERQRGNFPDRFSGHQFPNYSSELNVNALLLGDSALYLCASSLTTGGWSTGELFFGEGSRLTVL.

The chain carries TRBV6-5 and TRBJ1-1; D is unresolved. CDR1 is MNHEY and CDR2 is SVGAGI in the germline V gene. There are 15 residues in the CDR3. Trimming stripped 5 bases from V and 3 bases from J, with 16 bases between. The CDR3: CASSPTPARDTEAFF. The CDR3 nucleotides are TGTGCCAGCAGTCCGACCCCCGCGAGGGACACTGAAGCTTTCTTT.

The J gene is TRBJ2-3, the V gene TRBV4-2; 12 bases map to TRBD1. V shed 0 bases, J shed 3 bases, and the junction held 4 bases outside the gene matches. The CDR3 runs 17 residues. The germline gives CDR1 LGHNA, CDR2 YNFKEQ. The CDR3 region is CASSQEWGQGATDTQYF. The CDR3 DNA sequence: TGTGCCAGCAGCCAAGAGTGGGGACAGGGGGCAACAGATACGCAGTATTTT.

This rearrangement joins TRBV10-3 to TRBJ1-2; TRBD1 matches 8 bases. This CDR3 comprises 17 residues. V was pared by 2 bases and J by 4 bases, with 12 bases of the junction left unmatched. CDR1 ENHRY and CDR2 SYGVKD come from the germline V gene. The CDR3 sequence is CAISELPTGQDIYGYTF. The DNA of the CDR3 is TGTGCCATCAGTGAGCTACCCACGGGACAGGACATCTATGGCTACACCTTC.

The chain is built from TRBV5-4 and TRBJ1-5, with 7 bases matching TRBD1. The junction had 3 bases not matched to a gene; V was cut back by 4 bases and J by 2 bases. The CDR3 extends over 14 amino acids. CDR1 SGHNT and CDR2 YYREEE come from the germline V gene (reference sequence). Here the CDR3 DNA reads TGTGCCAGCAGCAACGGGACAGGCAATCAGCCCCAGCATTTT. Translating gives CASSNGTGNQPQHF.

CDR3 DNA: TGTGCCAGCAGGCCGACTAGCGGGGGGATTGAGCAGTTCTTC. This gives the protein CASRPTSGGIEQFF. This chain links TRBV11-2 with TRBJ2-1; 13 bases map to TRBD2. Germline loops: CDR1 SGHAT, CDR2 FQNNGV. The CDR3 has 14 residues. V dropped 6 bases and J dropped 9; count of bases not matched to a gene: 5.

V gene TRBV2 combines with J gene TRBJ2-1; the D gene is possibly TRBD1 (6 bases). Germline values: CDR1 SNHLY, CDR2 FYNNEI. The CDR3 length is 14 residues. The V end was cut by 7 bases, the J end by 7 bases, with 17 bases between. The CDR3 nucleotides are TGTGCCAGCACTCCGACTCCCAGGGGAAATGAGCAGTTCTTC. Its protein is CASTPTPRGNEQFF.

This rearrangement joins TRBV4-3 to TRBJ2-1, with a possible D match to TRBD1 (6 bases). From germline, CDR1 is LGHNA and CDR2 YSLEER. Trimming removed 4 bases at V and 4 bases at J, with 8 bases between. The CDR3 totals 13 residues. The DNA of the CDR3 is TGCGCCAGCAGCCGAGGACAGTACAATGAGCAGTTCTTC. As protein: CASSRGQYNEQFF.

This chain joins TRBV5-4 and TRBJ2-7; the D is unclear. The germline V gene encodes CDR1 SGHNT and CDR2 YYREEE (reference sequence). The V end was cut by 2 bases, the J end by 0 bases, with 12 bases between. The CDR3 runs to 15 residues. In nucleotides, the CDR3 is TGTGCCAGCAGCTTCGGCGGCGGAAGCTCCTACGAGCAGTACTTC. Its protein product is CASSFGGGSSYEQYF.

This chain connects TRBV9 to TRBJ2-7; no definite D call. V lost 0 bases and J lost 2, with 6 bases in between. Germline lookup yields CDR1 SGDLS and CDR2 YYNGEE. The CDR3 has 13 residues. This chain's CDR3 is CASSVGATYEQYF. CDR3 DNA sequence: TGTGCCAGCAGCGTAGGGGCTACCTACGAGCAGTACTTC. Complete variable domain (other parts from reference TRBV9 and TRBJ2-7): DSGVTQTPKHLITATGQRVTLRCSPRSGDLSVYWYQQSLDQGLQFLIQYYNGEERAKGNILERFSAQQFPDLHSELNLSSLELGDSALYFCASSVGATYEQYFGPGTRLTVT.

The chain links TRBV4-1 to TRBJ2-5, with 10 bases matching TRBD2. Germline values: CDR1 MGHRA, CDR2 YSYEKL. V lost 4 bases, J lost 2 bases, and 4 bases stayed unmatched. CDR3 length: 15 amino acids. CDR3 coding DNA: TGCGCCAGCAGCCTAGCGGGGGGCCTGCAAGAGACCCAGTACTTC. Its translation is CASSLAGGLQETQYF.

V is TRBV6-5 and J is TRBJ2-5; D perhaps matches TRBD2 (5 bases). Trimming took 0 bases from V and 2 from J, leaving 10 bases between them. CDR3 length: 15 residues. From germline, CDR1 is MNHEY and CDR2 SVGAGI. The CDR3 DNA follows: TGTGCCAGCAGTTACTCCTCAGCGGCTCAAGAGACCCAGTACTTC. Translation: CASSYSSAAQETQYF.

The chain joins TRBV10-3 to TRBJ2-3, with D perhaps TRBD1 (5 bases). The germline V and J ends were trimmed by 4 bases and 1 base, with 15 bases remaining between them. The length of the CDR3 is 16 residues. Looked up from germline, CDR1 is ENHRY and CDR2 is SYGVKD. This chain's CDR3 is CAISGRGLSGTDTQYF. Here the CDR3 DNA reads TGTGCCATCAGTGGTAGGGGATTATCGGGCACAGATACGCAGTATTTT.

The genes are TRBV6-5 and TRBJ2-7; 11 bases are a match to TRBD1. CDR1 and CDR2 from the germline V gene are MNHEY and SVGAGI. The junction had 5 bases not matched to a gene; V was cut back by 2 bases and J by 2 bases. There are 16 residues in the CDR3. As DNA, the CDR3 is TGTGCCAGCAGTTACACGGGACAGGGGGAGACCTACGAGCAGTACTTC. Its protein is CASSYTGQGETYEQYF.

The CDR3 DNA is TGCAGCGTTGAATTCGGACTAGCGGTCCCCTACGAGCAGTACTTC. Protein product: CSVEFGLAVPYEQYF. The rearrangement joins TRBV29-1 to TRBJ2-7; 10 bases agree with TRBD2. The CDR3 loop spans 15 amino acids. Per the germline V gene, CDR1 is SQVTM and CDR2 is ANQGSEA. V was pared by 2 bases and J by 2 bases, with 6 bases of the junction left unmatched.

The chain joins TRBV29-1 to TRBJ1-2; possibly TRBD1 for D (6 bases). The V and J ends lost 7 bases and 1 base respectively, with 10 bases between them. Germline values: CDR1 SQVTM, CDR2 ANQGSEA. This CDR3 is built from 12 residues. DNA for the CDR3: TGCAGCGCGCCGGACAGTAACTATGGCTACACCTTC. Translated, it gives CSAPDSNYGYTF.

For the CDR3, the DNA is TGTGCCAGCAGCGCTATACAAGCCGGGGGAAGGAACATGAACACTGAAGCTTTCTTT. This gives the protein CASSAIQAGGRNMNTEAFF. The chain recombines TRBV9 with TRBJ1-1; a weak D match, TRBD1 (5 bases). There are 19 residues in the CDR3. Between the trimmed V and J ends, which lost 3 bases and 0 bases, there was a span of 24 bases. Germline V lookup: CDR1 SGDLS, CDR2 YYNGEE.

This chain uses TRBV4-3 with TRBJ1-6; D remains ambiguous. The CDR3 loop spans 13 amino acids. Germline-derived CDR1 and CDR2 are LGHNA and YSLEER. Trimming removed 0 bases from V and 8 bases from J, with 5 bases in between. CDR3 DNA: TGCGCCAGCAGCCAAGATCGGGATTCACCCCTCCACTTT. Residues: CASSQDRDSPLHF.

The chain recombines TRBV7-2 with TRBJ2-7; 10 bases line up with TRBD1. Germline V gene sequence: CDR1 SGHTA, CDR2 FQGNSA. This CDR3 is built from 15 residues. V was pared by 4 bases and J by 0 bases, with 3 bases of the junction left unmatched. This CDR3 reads CASSSRQGASYEQYF. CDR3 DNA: TGTGCCAGCAGCTCCCGACAGGGGGCCTCCTACGAGCAGTACTTC.

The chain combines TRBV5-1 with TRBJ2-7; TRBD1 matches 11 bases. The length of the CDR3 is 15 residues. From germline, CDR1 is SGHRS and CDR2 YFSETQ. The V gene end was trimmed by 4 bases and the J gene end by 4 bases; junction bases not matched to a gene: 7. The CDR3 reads CASSPGTGGGYEQYF. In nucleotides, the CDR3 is TGCGCCAGCAGCCCCGGGACAGGGGGTGGGTACGAGCAGTACTTC.

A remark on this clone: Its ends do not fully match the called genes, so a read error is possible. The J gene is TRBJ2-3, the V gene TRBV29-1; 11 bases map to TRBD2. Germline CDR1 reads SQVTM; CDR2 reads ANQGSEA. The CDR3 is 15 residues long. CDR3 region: CSVEVAGGPSDTQYF. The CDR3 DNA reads TGCAGCGTGGAAGTAGCGGGGGGGCCTTCAGATACGCAGTATTTT.